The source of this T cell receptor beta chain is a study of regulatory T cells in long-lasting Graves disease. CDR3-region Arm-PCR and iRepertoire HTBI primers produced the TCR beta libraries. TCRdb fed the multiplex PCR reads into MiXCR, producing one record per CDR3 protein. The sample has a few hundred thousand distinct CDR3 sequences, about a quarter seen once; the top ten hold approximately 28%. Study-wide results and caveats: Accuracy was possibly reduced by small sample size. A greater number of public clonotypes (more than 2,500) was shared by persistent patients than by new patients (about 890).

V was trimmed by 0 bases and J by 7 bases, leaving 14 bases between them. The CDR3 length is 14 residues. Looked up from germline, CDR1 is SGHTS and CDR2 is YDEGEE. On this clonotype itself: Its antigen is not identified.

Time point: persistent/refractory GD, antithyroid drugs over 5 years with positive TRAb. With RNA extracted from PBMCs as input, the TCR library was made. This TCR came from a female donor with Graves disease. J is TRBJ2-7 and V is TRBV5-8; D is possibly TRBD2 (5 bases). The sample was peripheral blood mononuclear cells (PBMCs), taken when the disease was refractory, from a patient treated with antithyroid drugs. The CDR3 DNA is TGTGCCAGCAGCTTGGGAGCGGTTGGCTTTGAGCAGTACTTC. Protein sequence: CASSLGAVGFEQYF.